The 23 T cell receptor beta chains listed next were all sequenced from one sample in a study of control samples from healthy donors and cancer patients. Data came from immunoSEQ multiplex PCR; TCRdb stores just in-frame clones and leaves some out. This sample has 90,000 to 110,000 clones, with over 75% found just once. The sequenced material came from blood. The receptor set was obtained from a human donor in good health. The donor label of this sample is uncertain.

The gene calls are TRBV2 and TRBJ2-2, with TRBD1 matching over 9 bases. The CDR3 is made up of 16 amino acids. Trimming at V came to 2 bases and at J to 2 bases, leaving 3 bases not matched to a gene. Germline CDR1 is SNHLY and CDR2 is FYNNEI. CDR3 DNA: TGTGCCAGCAGTGAAAGGGACAGGGCCAACACCGGGGAGCTGTTTTTT. Translation: CASSERDRANTGELFF. The full variable domain, rest sourced from reference TRBV2 and TRBJ2-2, is EPEVTQTPSHQVTQMGQEVILRCVPISNHLYFYWYRQILGQKVEFLVSFYNNEISEKSEIFDDQFSVERPDGSNFTLKIRSTKLEDSAMYFCASSERDRANTGELFFGEGSRLTVL.

CDR3 sequence: CASSQDVLAGGLETQYF. In DNA form, the CDR3 reads TGTGCCAGCAGCCAAGATGTGTTAGCGGGGGGTTTAGAGACCCAGTACTTC. This rearrangement joins TRBV3-1 (or the pseudogene TRBV3-2) to TRBJ2-5; 10 nucleotides line up with TRBD2. Germline CDR1 is LGHDT and CDR2 is YNNKEL (reference sequence). The CDR3 is 17 amino acids. With V trimmed by 0 bases and J by 4 bases, 8 bases remained unmatched.

The J gene is TRBJ1-2, the V gene TRBV29-1, with TRBD1 identical over 7 bases. Per the germline V gene, CDR1 is SQVTM and CDR2 is ANQGSEA. CDR3 length: 15 amino acids. Trimming cost V 6 bases and J 8 bases; bases outside gene matches: 18. CDR3 residues: CSVRGDRQGTYGYTF. CDR3 DNA sequence: TGCAGCGTGAGGGGGGACCGACAGGGCACCTACGGCTACACCTTC.

J is TRBJ1-4 and V is TRBV28, with D unclear. The CDR3 totals 11 residues. Per the germline V gene, CDR1 is MDHEN and CDR2 is SYDVKM. Trimming shortened V by 3 bases and J by 8 bases, and 4 bases separated the two germline ends. CDR3 sequence (DNA): TGTGCCAGCAGTTTTTGGGAAAAACTGTTTTTT. This gives the protein CASSFWEKLFF.

V usage is TRBV11-3 and J usage is TRBJ2-3; maybe TRBD2 (5 bases). V shed 4 bases and J shed 2 bases, with 10 bases lying between them. This CDR3 is built from 14 residues. Germline CDR1 SGHNT, CDR2 YENEEA. Here the CDR3 DNA reads TGTGCCAGCAGCTCGAACGGGAACACAGATACGCAGTATTTT. Its protein product is CASSSNGNTDTQYF.

This chain connects TRBV6-5 to TRBJ1-2; TRBD1 matches 8 bases. The CDR3 is 14 residues long. Germline V gene data show CDR1 as MNHEY and CDR2 as SVGAGI. Trimming cost V 0 bases and J 8 bases; bases outside gene matches: 5. The CDR3 DNA sequence: TGTGCCAGCAGTTACTCGCAGGGGGCGAGGGGCTACACCTTC. Its protein is CASSYSQGARGYTF.

The chain carries TRBV11-2 and TRBJ2-2, with 7 bases that match TRBD1. The V gene end was trimmed by 3 bases and the J gene end by 6 bases; junction bases not matched to a gene: 4. The CDR3 loop spans 14 amino acids. Germline lookup yields CDR1 SGHAT and CDR2 FQNNGV. The CDR3 DNA follows: TGTGCCAGCAGCTTGTTGACAGGGCCCGGGGAGCTGTTTTTT. Residues: CASSLLTGPGELFF.

The DNA of the CDR3 is TGTGCCAGTAGTACGAAGGGGGCGACCGGGGAGCTGTTTTTT. Protein sequence: CASSTKGATGELFF. V gene TRBV19 combines with J gene TRBJ2-2; 7 nucleotides align to TRBD1. This CDR3 comprises 14 residues. Trimming took 4 bases from V and 5 from J; bases not matched to a gene: 4. Germline CDR1 is LNHDA and CDR2 is SQIVND (reference sequence).

V gene TRBV2 combines with J gene TRBJ1-5; D remains unclear. The V and J ends lost 7 bases and 7 bases respectively, with 11 bases between them. Germline CDR1 reads SNHLY; CDR2 reads FYNNEI. The CDR3 extends over 12 amino acids. The CDR3 nucleotides read TGTGCCAGCACCCTAAGCGGCCAGCCCCAGCATTTT. It codes for CASTLSGQPQHF.

The chain links TRBV28 to TRBJ1-3; D gene uncertain. CDR1 is MDHEN, CDR2 SYDVKM, per germline. With 6 bases removed from V and 4 bases from J, the gap between germline ends came to 4 bases. The CDR3 length is 11 residues. This CDR3 reads CASRGGNTIYF. CDR3 DNA: TGTGCCAGCAGAGGCGGAAACACCATATATTTT. The full variable domain, with the rest looked up from reference TRBV28 and TRBJ1-3, is DVKVTQSSRYLVKRTGEKVFLECVQDMDHENMFWYRQDPGLGLRLIYFSYDVKMKEKGDIPEGYSVSREKKERFSLILESASTNQTSMYLCASRGGNTIYFGEGSWLTVV.

V gene TRBV10-2 combines with J gene TRBJ2-1; the D gene is possibly TRBD2 (6 bases). Looked up from germline, CDR1 is WSHSY and CDR2 is SAAADI. The CDR3 has 13 residues. V lost 7 bases, J lost 6 bases, and 13 bases lay in between. CDR3 region: CASKVGGTNEQFF. DNA of the CDR3: TGCGCCAGCAAAGTTGGGGGGACCAATGAGCAGTTCTTC.

The chain recombines TRBV5-1 with TRBJ2-5, with a weak D call TRBD2 (5 bases). The CDR3 has 14 residues. V was shortened by 2 bases and J by 4 bases, with 12 bases between the two germline ends. The germline gives CDR1 SGHRS, CDR2 YFSETQ. The CDR3 protein is CASSLGLAVETQYF. The CDR3 nucleotides are TGCGCCAGCAGCTTAGGCCTAGCAGTAGAGACCCAGTACTTC.

V gene TRBV7-6 combines with J gene TRBJ2-3; TRBD1 matches at 7 bases. CDR3 length equals 15 residues. J lost 2 bases, V lost 1 base, and 3 bases had no gene match. CDR1 is SGHVS and CDR2 is FNYEAQ in the germline V gene. CDR3 DNA sequence: TGTGCCAGCAGCTTAGAGGGACAGCTCACAGATACGCAGTATTTT. Protein: CASSLEGQLTDTQYF.

The chain carries TRBV24-1 and TRBJ2-3, with a tentative D call TRBD1 (6 bases). In germline, CDR1 is KGHDR, CDR2 SFDVKD. The CDR3 extends over 14 amino acids. Trimming took 5 bases from V and 3 from J, leaving 11 bases between them. The CDR3 reads CATSVQGYTDTQYF. The DNA for the CDR3 is TGTGCCACCAGTGTCCAGGGGTATACAGATACGCAGTATTTT.

Only one count was recorded for this clone. The genes are TRBV3-1 (or the pseudogene TRBV3-2) and TRBJ1-1, with 8 bases identical to TRBD1. Trimming took 5 bases from V and 7 from J; bases not matched to a gene: 9. This CDR3 is 14 amino acids long. Germline V gene lookup returns CDR1 LGHDT and CDR2 YNNKEL (reference sequence). In nucleotides, the CDR3 is TGTGCCAGCAGCTCCTACGCAGGGGGCGGTGAAGCTTTCTTT. It yields the protein CASSSYAGGGEAFF.

The chain couples TRBV28 to TRBJ1-6; 9 nucleotides line up with TRBD1. This CDR3 is built from 16 residues. Per the germline V gene, CDR1 is MDHEN and CDR2 is SYDVKM. V was pared by 6 bases and J by 4 bases, with 7 bases of the junction left unmatched. The CDR3 DNA reads as TGTGCCAGCAGAGAACAGGGGGCGTCATATAATTCACCCCTCCACTTT. As protein: CASREQGASYNSPLHF. Full variable domain (remainder filled in from reference TRBV28 and TRBJ1-6): DVKVTQSSRYLVKRTGEKVFLECVQDMDHENMFWYRQDPGLGLRLIYFSYDVKMKEKGDIPEGYSVSREKKERFSLILESASTNQTSMYLCASREQGASYNSPLHFGNGTRLTVT.

This chain uses TRBV27 with TRBJ2-3, with 8 bases fitting TRBD1. The CDR3 covers 14 residues. The V gene end was trimmed by 5 bases and the J gene end by 3 bases; junction bases not matched to a gene: 4. The V gene's germline CDR1 is MNHEY and CDR2 SMNVEV (reference sequence). CDR3 loop: CASSPGQGTDTQYF. CDR3 sequence (DNA): TGTGCCAGCAGTCCCGGACAGGGAACAGATACGCAGTATTTT.

The chain recombines TRBV19 with TRBJ1-1; the D gene is possibly TRBD1 (6 bases). The CDR3 has 16 amino acids. Germline V gene data show CDR1 as LNHDA and CDR2 as SQIVND (reference sequence). Trimming cost V 2 bases and J 0 bases, with 13 bases left between them. The CDR3 protein is CASSITSGVMNTEAFF. The CDR3 DNA reads as TGTGCCAGTAGTATAACTTCAGGGGTTATGAACACTGAAGCTTTCTTT.

The chain carries TRBV10-3 and TRBJ1-1, with TRBD1 matching 7 bases. The CDR3 has 16 residues. Germline values: CDR1 ENHRY, CDR2 SYGVKD. With 0 bases clipped from V and 2 bases from J, the junction kept 6 bases outside the gene matches. The CDR3 loop reads CAISESAGTANTEAFF. CDR3 DNA sequence: TGTGCCATCAGTGAGTCTGCCGGGACAGCCAACACTGAAGCTTTCTTT.

This rearrangement joins TRBV19 to TRBJ1-1; D remains ambiguous. V gave up 2 bases and J gave up 1 base, with 11 bases separating them. The CDR3 length is 15 residues. Germline lookup yields CDR1 LNHDA and CDR2 SQIVND (reference sequence). In DNA form, the CDR3 reads TGTGCCAGTAGTATATCGGGGTCACAGAACACTGAAGCTTTCTTT. Its protein product is CASSISGSQNTEAFF.

V is TRBV6-1 and J is TRBJ2-1; TRBD1 aligns across 7 bases. Germline CDR1 reads MNHNS; CDR2 reads SASEGT. V gave up 4 bases and J gave up 7 bases; unmatched junction bases: 16. CDR3 length: 17 amino acids. This CDR3 is CASSGAVGTDSPNEQFF. The CDR3 DNA sequence: TGTGCCAGCAGTGGAGCTGTGGGGACAGATAGCCCTAATGAGCAGTTCTTC.

The chain employs TRBV10-3 and TRBJ1-2; D gene uncertain. V shed 0 bases and J shed 4 bases, with 9 bases lying between them. Germline loops: CDR1 ENHRY, CDR2 SYGVKD. CDR3 length equals 14 residues. The CDR3 bases are TGTGCCATCAGTGAGTCGACACGGAGCTATGGCTACACCTTC. It encodes CAISESTRSYGYTF.

The chain uses TRBV23-1 and TRBJ2-7; D unclear. TRBV23-1 is recorded as an ORF, its role being uncertain. This CDR3 spans 13 amino acids. Trimming took 11 bases from V and 3 from J, leaving 17 bases between them. The CDR3 DNA sequence: TGCGCCCTCAAACCCCTGGTTTTCTACGAGCAGTACTTC. Translation gives CALKPLVFYEQYF.